This record looks at one T cell receptor beta chain sequence and its context. The sample belongs to a study of technical replicates of blood from several donors. Trimming at V came to 4 bases and at J to 0 bases, leaving 9 bases not matched to a gene. The CDR3 consists of 16 residues. Germline CDR1 SGDLS, CDR2 YYNGEE. Assay used: immunoSEQ multiplex PCR; TCRdb lists only in-frame clones, some missing. The sample records about 97,000 clones, around 96% being singletons. Sequenced input: T cells isolated from PBMCs. The chain combines TRBV9 with TRBJ1-1; TRBD1 aligns across 7 bases. This clonotype originated in a human donor in good health. The CDR3 spells CASSIYLQGMNTEAFF. CDR3 sequence (DNA): TGTGCCAGCAGCATTTATTTACAGGGGATGAACACTGAAGCTTTCTTT.